A selection of T cell receptor beta chains follows, all from one sample in a study of read filtering for tumor transcriptome and immune sequencing. TCRdb used MiXCR to reprocess the reads, holding one entry per CDR3 protein. The table shows about 37,000 distinct CDR3 sequences, with 12% occurring only once. The sample taken for sequencing was a population of CD138-negative cells sorted from bone marrow. These TCRs come from a donor older than 35 with multiple myeloma. CDR3s include the opening cysteine and the closing phenylalanine or tryptophan. Each record gives: CDR3 DNA, CDR3 protein, V gene, D gene, clone size, J gene. A D gene is named only where the DNA matches it firmly. Size tells how often a clone was seen (once, few, many) or the class of an expanded clone, and some rows leave it out.

CDR3nt: TGCAGTGCTAGAGGGTCTATCACCCCGGAGACCCAGTACTTC
CDR3aa: CSARGSITPETQYF
v_gene: TRBV20-1
d_gene: -
abundance: few
j_gene: TRBJ2-5

CDR3nt: TGTGCCAGCAGTCTGGCCCAAGAGACCCAGTACTTC
CDR3aa: CASSLAQETQYF
v_gene: TRBV6-6
d_gene: -
abundance: many
j_gene: TRBJ2-5

CDR3nt: TGTGCCAGCAGCTTGGATAGGGCCCTGAGGGAGCAGTACTTC
CDR3aa: CASSLDRALREQYF
v_gene: TRBV5-6
d_gene: -
abundance: many
j_gene: TRBJ2-7

CDR3nt: TGCGCCAGCAGCCAAGCTCGACCGGACCTTACCGGGGAGCTGTTTTTT
CDR3aa: CASSQARPDLTGELFF
v_gene: TRBV4-1
d_gene: -
abundance: -
j_gene: TRBJ2-2

CDR3nt: TGTGCCATCAGCGGGGACGGAAATCAGCCCCAGCATTTT
CDR3aa: CAISGDGNQPQHF
v_gene: TRBV10-3
d_gene: -
abundance: many
j_gene: TRBJ1-5

CDR3nt: TGTGCCAGCATCCTCAACGCGGGGGGGAACACTGAAGCTTTCTTT
CDR3aa: CASILNAGGNTEAFF
v_gene: TRBV2
d_gene: -
abundance: many
j_gene: TRBJ1-1

CDR3nt: TGCGCCAGCAGCTTCGGAGGGGACACTGAAGCTTTCTTT
CDR3aa: CASSFGGDTEAFF
v_gene: TRBV5-1
d_gene: -
abundance: -
j_gene: TRBJ1-1

CDR3nt: TGCGCCAGCAACCCGTGGACGAAGGCCCAGGCCGATACGCAGTATTTT
CDR3aa: CASNPWTKAQADTQYF
v_gene: TRBV5-1
d_gene: -
abundance: many
j_gene: TRBJ2-3

CDR3nt: TGCGCCAGCAGCTTGGGGTCGGCCTACGAGCAGTACTTC
CDR3aa: CASSLGSAYEQYF
v_gene: TRBV5-1
d_gene: -
abundance: many
j_gene: TRBJ2-7

CDR3nt: TGTGCCAGTAGTATAGCCCCCCGAGCGTTAAGCTCCTACAATGAGCAGTTCTTC
CDR3aa: CASSIAPRALSSYNEQFF
v_gene: TRBV19
d_gene: -
abundance: -
j_gene: TRBJ2-1

CDR3nt: TGTGCCAGTAGTATTGTCAACAATGAGCAGTTCTTC
CDR3aa: CASSIVNNEQFF
v_gene: TRBV19
d_gene: -
abundance: many
j_gene: TRBJ2-1